This T cell receptor (beta chain) stems from a study of T-cell reconstitution after alpha-beta-depleted transplantation in children. Study observations and caveats: Two months or so post-transplant, alpha-beta T cells reportedly derived from several hundred expanded graft clones. Some patients' high day-60 TCRbeta diversity was traced to surviving recipient T cells and thymic progenitors. Fresh T-cell production supplied most of the T-cell counts and diversity seen one year after transplant.

Notes on this clonotype: Its antigen remains unidentified.

The library targeted TCRbeta and was prepared with unique molecular identifiers. TCRdb analysed the PCR reads with MiXCR anew, one entry per CDR3 protein. The sample lists 90,000 to 120,000 distinct CDR3 sequences, about 6.4% occurring once. Germline V gives CDR1 MNHNS, CDR2 SASEGT. V was trimmed by 6 bases and J by 2 bases, leaving 13 bases between them. CDR3 length: 14 residues. Source: PBMCs, mostly from graft donor cells, taken 360 days after TCRalphabeta/CD19-depleted stem cell transplant. This TCR derives from a male patient aged 2-10 years who had a stem cell transplant for acute lymphoblastic leukemia, so the T cells may come from the graft donor. The V call is TRBV6-1, the J call TRBJ1-2, with D perhaps TRBD1 (6 bases). CDR3 in amino acids: CASSPMGANYGYTF. Here the CDR3 DNA reads TGTGCCAGCAGCCCTATGGGGGCGAACTATGGCTACACCTTC.